Listed below are T cell receptor beta chains from one sample, sequenced in a study of blood T cell repertoires in COVID-19. The protocol was immunoSEQ multiplex PCR, while the TCRdb copy is restricted to in-frame clones and leaves out a portion. The sample consists of around 250,000 clones, about 87% of them appearing once. The sample consisted of PBMCs or T cells enriched from blood (not recorded which). The receptor set was obtained from a woman in her thirties or forties with acute COVID-19. CDR3s include the opening cysteine and the closing phenylalanine or tryptophan. A D gene is named only where the DNA matches it firmly. The size field is filled for only some rows; it gives once, few, many or a size class.

d_call | j_call | clone_size | cdr3_length | v_call | cdr3_nt | cdr3_aa
TRBD1 | TRBJ1-2 | . | 13 | TRBV7-9 | TGTGCCAGCAGCCTCCCAGGGGGCTATGGCTACACCTTC | CASSLPGGYGYTF
. | TRBJ1-1 | once | 13 | TRBV5-8 | TGTGCCAGCAGCAGACAACGGAACACTGAAGCTTTCTTT | CASSRQRNTEAFF
. | TRBJ2-1 | . | 18 | TRBV7-9 | TGTGCCAGCAGCTTGCGCCGGCTAGCGTTCCACACGGGGAATGAGCAGTTCTTC | CASSLRRLAFHTGNEQFF
TRBD1 | TRBJ1-5 | . | 15 | TRBV4-1 | TGCGCCAGCAGCAACACAGGGGGTCGCAATCAGCCCCAGCATTTT | CASSNTGGRNQPQHF
. | TRBJ2-1 | few | 14 | TRBV6-5 | TGTGCCAGCAGTTACTCGGGGCTAGGGGATGAGCAGTTCTTC | CASSYSGLGDEQFF
TRBD1 | TRBJ1-1 | . | 13 | TRBV20-1 | TGCAGTGCTAGTGGACAGGGGCGGGCTGAAGCTTTCTTT | CSASGQGRAEAFF
TRBD1 | TRBJ1-1 | . | 15 | TRBV6-5 | TGTGCCAGCAGTCTCCGCCCAGGGGGCGGAACTGAAGCTTTCTTT | CASSLRPGGGTEAFF
. | TRBJ1-6 | . | 13 | TRBV19 | TGTGCCAGTAGTTTACAGGGAAATTCACCCCTCCACTTT | CASSLQGNSPLHF
TRBD2 | TRBJ2-7 | . | 16 | TRBV27 | TGTGCCAGCAGTTTTTCTAGCGGGCCTCGATTCTACGAGCAGTACTTC | CASSFSSGPRFYEQYF
. | TRBJ2-7 | . | 14 | TRBV5-1 | TGCGCCAGCAGCTACCTATTCGCGGGCTACGAGCAGTACTTC | CASSYLFAGYEQYF
. | TRBJ1-4 | . | 14 | TRBV28 | TGTGCCAGCAGAAACAGACACGCTAATGAAAAACTGTTTTTT | CASRNRHANEKLFF
. | TRBJ2-3 | . | 11 | TRBV30 | TGTGCCTGGGGGAAGGGGGATACGCAGTATTTT | CAWGKGDTQYF
TRBD2 | TRBJ2-3 | . | 16 | TRBV5-4 | TGTGCCAGCAGCTTGGACCTAGCGGGGATGGGAGATACGCAGTATTTT | CASSLDLAGMGDTQYF
. | TRBJ1-6 | few | 14 | TRBV28 | TGTGCCAGCAGGAAAAGGGGGTATAATTCACCCCTCCACTTT | CASRKRGYNSPLHF
. | TRBJ1-2 | once | 13 | TRBV19 | TGTGCCAGTAGTATTTCGGGGTCGGCTGGCTACACCTTC | CASSISGSAGYTF
. | TRBJ1-2 | . | 14 | TRBV5-1 | TGCGCCAGCAGCATACTCTCGGGAGGAGATGGCTACACCTTC | CASSILSGGDGYTF
. | TRBJ1-1 | . | 12 | TRBV6-2/TRBV6-3 | TGTGCCAGCAGTATCCGGGGCACTGAAGCTTTCTTT | CASSIRGTEAFF
TRBD2 | TRBJ2-7 | . | 14 | TRBV15 | TGTGCCACCAGCGTACTAGCGGGAGGGTACGAGCAGTACTTC | CATSVLAGGYEQYF
. | TRBJ2-5 | few | 13 | TRBV2 | TGTGCCAGGTTATTGGGACTTAAAGAGACCCAGTACTTC | CARLLGLKETQYF
. | TRBJ2-7 | . | 13 | TRBV4-1 | TGCGCCAGCAGCCAAGGGGTGGAGGGGGAGCAGTACTTC | CASSQGVEGEQYF
TRBD2 | TRBJ2-1 | few | 14 | TRBV11-3 | TGTGCCAGCAGCTTAGCGGGAGGGTACAATGAGCAGTTCTTC | CASSLAGGYNEQFF
. | TRBJ2-4 | . | 14 | TRBV5-4 | TGTGCCAGCAGCTTAGGCGGAGCCAAAAACATTCAGTACTTC | CASSLGGAKNIQYF
. | TRBJ1-5 | . | 14 | TRBV27 | TGTGCCAGCAGTCCCCGACACTCAAATCAGCCCCAGCATTTT | CASSPRHSNQPQHF
TRBD1 | TRBJ1-1 | . | 15 | TRBV5-1 | TGCGCCAGCAGCTGGAGGACAGGAGCGAACACTGAAGCTTTCTTT | CASSWRTGANTEAFF
. | TRBJ2-5 | . | 15 | TRBV7-2 | TGTGCCAGCAGCTTATTTGGCGACAAACAAGAGACCCAGTACTTC | CASSLFGDKQETQYF
. | TRBJ2-5 | . | 13 | TRBV30 | TGTGCCTGGAGTGAACTAGACCAAGAGACCCAGTACTTC | CAWSELDQETQYF
TRBD2 | TRBJ2-3 | . | 16 | TRBV4-2 | TGTGCCAGCAGCCAACAGACTAGCGGGAATATAGATACGCAGTATTTT | CASSQQTSGNIDTQYF
TRBD2 | TRBJ2-3 | . | 17 | TRBV9 | TGTGCCAGCAGCGTAGGGCTAGCGGGAGGTCCAACAGATACGCAGTATTTT | CASSVGLAGGPTDTQYF
TRBD1 | TRBJ1-2 | . | 14 | TRBV9 | TGTGCCAGCAGCGCGAGGGACAGCCACTATGGCTACACCTTC | CASSARDSHYGYTF
TRBD1 | TRBJ1-1 | . | 14 | TRBV5-1 | TGCGCCAGCAGCTTACAGGGGGCCCAGGGTGAAGCTTTCTTT | CASSLQGAQGEAFF
TRBD1 | TRBJ2-1 | . | 18 | TRBV30 | TGTGCCTGGAGTCGGTGGACAGGGGGCCAAAGCTCCTACAATGAGCAGTTCTTC | CAWSRWTGGQSSYNEQFF
. | TRBJ2-3 | . | 14 | TRBV2 | TGTGCCAGCAGCGTGACTAGAACAACAGATACGCAGTATTTT | CASSVTRTTDTQYF
TRBD1 | TRBJ2-3 | . | 15 | TRBV5-6 | TGTGCCAGCAGCCACGGACAGGGGGACTTTAAGACGCAGTATTTT | CASSHGQGDFKTQYF